This T cell receptor beta chain was sequenced during a study of blood T cell repertoires in COVID-19. The method was immunoSEQ multiplex PCR; TCRdb's version includes in-frame clones alone and lacks a portion of them. The data hold approximately 120,000 clones, with 86% observed a single time. Germline assignment: CDR1 SGHVS and CDR2 FQNEAQ. V gave up 3 bases and J gave up 8 bases; unmatched junction bases: 9. This CDR3 has 17 amino acids. Material: peripheral blood. The TCR sequence derives from a human donor in a cohort sampled during active COVID-19. The V and J genes are TRBV7-8 and TRBJ2-1; 14 bases agree with TRBD2. CDR3 coding DNA: TGTGCCAGCAGCTTCTTCGGCGGGACTAGCGGGAGCGATGAGCAGTTCTTC. Protein sequence: CASSFFGGTSGSDEQFF.